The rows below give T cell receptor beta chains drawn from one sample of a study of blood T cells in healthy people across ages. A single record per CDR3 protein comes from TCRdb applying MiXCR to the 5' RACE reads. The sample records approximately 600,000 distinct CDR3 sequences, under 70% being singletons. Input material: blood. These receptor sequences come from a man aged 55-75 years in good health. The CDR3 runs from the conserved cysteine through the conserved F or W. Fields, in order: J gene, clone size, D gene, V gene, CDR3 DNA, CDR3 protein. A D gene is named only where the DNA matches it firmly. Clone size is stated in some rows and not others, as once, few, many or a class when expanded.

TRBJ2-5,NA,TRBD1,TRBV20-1,TGCAGTGCTACCGGACAGGGTGGTGTGGAGACCCAGTACTTC,CSATGQGGVETQYF
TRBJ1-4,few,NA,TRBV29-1,TGCAGCGTTGAATATGTGCAAAAACTGTTTTTT,CSVEYVQKLFF
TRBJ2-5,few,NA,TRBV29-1,TGCAGCGTTGAAGAGAAGGGGGAGACCCAGTACTTC,CSVEEKGETQYF
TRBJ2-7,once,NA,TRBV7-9,TGTGCCAGCAGCTTATGGGACTCCTACGAGCAGTACTTC,CASSLWDSYEQYF
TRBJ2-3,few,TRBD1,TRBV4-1,TGCGCCACGACAGGGGGCATGTCGCAGTATTTT,CATTGGMSQYF
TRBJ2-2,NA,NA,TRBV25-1,TGTGCCAGCAGTGAAGGGCAGGGCCCCGGCACCGGGGAGCTGTTTTTT,CASSEGQGPGTGELFF
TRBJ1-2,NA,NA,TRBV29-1,TGCAGCGTTGAAAGGGGAGGTGTTAACTATGGCTACACCTTC,CSVERGGVNYGYTF
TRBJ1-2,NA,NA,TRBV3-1,TGTGCCAGCAGCCAAGATCAAGGGTCTCCGGGCTATGGCTACACCTTC,CASSQDQGSPGYGYTF
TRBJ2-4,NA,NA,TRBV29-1,TGCAGCGCCAGCGGTGAGCAGTACTTC,CSASGEQYF
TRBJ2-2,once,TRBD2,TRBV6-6,TGTGCCAGCAGTCCGACTAGCGGGAGGATCGGGGAGCTGTTTTTT,CASSPTSGRIGELFF
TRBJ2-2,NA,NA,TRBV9,TGTGCCAGCAGCGTAGGGGGACTCCTGGACACCGGGGAGCTGTTTTTT,CASSVGGLLDTGELFF
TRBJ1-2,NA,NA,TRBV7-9,TGTGCCAGCAGCCCACCTCCAGGGGACGGCTACACCTTC,CASSPPPGDGYTF
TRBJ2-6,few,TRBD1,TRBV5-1,TGCGCCAGCAGCTGGATGACAGGGGGCACTGGGGCCAACGTCCTGACTTTC,CASSWMTGGTGANVLTF
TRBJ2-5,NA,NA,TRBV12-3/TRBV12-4,TGTGCCAGCAGTCCCGGGGTGAACCAGGGGACCCAGTACTTC,CASSPGVNQGTQYF
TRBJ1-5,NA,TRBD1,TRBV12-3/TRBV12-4,TGTGCCAGCAGTTTATCAACAGGGGACCAGCCCCAGCATTTT,CASSLSTGDQPQHF
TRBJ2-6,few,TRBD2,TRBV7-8,TGTGCCAGCAGCTTGGAGCGGGGGGGGTCAGGGGCCAACGTCCTGACTTTC,CASSLERGGSGANVLTF
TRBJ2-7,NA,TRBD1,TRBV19,TGTGCCAGTAGAAAAGTGGGGACAGGATACTCCTACGAGCAGTACTTC,CASRKVGTGYSYEQYF
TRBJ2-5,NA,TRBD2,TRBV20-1,TGCAGTGCGCGGACTAGCGGGGGGATCGGAGTAGGAGAGACCCAGTACTTC,CSARTSGGIGVGETQYF
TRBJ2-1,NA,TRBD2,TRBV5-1,TGCGCCAGCTTCGGGACTAGCGGTGGCGAGCAGTTCTTC,CASFGTSGGEQFF
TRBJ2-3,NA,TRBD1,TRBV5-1,TGCGCCAGCACGACAGGGGGCACAGATACGCAGTATTTT,CASTTGGTDTQYF
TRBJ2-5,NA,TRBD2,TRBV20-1,TGCAGTGCTAGGACTAGCGGGGGTATACCGTCCCAGTACTTC,CSARTSGGIPSQYF
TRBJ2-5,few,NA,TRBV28,TGTGCCAGCAGTTTTTATCGGTCACTACCAGAGACCCAGTACTTC,CASSFYRSLPETQYF
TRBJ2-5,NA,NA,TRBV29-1,TGCAGCGTTCGGAGGGCGTCGGTCGGGGAGACCCAGTACTTC,CSVRRASVGETQYF
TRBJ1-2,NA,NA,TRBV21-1,TGCGCTCCGGGACAGGGATGCTATGGCTACACCTTC,CAPGQGCYGYTF
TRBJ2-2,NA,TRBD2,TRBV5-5,TGTGCCAGCAGCTTGAGTGGCGGGGGGAACACCGGGGAGCTGTTTTTT,CASSLSGGGNTGELFF
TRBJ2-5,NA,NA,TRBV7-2,TGTGCCAGCAGCCCCCAGACGGGAGAGAGGGAGACCCAGTACTTC,CASSPQTGERETQYF
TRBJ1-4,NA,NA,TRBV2,TGTGCCAACAAGAGTAGGGGTCCAACTAATGAAAAACTGTTTTTT,CANKSRGPTNEKLFF
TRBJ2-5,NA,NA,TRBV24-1,TGTGCCACCAGTGATTTGCCACTTCGAGGACAGCTCCAAGAGACCCAGTACTTC,CATSDLPLRGQLQETQYF
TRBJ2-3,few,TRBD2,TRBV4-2,TGTGCCAGCAGCCAAGACATCCCCCTACCTTTCGCGGGGGAGGTAAGGAGCACAGATACGCAGTATTTT,CASSQDIPLPFAGEVRSTDTQYF
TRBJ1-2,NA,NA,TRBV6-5,TGTGCCAGCAGTTACTCCGGGACCGCCCTGCGCTACACCTTC,CASSYSGTALRYTF